The clone carrying this TCR beta chain was seen a handful of times. What it binds is unknown. Deletions cut 8 bases from V and 3 bases from J, with 20 bases between. CDR1 is SNHLY and CDR2 is FYNNEI in the germline V gene. The length of the CDR3 is 15 residues. Noted time point: blood at routine non-recurrence follow-up after resection. Every TCR cDNA molecule bore a unique molecular identifier. TCRdb fed the 5' RACE reads into MiXCR, producing one record per CDR3 protein. The sample has 35,000 to 55,000 distinct CDR3 sequences, around 21% seen once. The data originate from a study of spatial heterogeneity in lung cancer. Study details: Sequenced follow-up PBMC samples came a median of around 2 years after resection, where available.

Study conclusions and caveats: Circulating ubiquitous expanded tumor TCRs were observed more frequently at resection than at follow-up.

The V and J genes are TRBV2 and TRBJ2-7; D could derive from TRBD1 or TRBD2 (5 bases each). The sequence was collected from a female donor with early-stage non-small cell lung cancer. Material: PBMCs, obtained at follow-up. DNA for the CDR3: TGTGCCAGCCTTACGGGACGGGACGGTCGCTACGAGCAGTACTTC. As protein: CASLTGRDGRYEQYF.